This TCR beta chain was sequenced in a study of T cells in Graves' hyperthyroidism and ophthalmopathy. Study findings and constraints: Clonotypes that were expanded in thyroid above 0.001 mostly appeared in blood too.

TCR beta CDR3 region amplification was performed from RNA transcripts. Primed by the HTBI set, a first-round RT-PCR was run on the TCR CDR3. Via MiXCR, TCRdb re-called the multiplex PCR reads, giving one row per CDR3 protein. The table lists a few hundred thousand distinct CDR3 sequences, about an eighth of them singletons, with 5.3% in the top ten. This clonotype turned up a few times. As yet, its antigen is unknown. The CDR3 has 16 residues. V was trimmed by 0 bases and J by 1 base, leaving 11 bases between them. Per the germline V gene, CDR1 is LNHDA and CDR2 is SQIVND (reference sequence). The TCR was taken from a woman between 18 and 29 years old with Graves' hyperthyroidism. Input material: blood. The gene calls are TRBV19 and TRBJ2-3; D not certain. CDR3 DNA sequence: TGTGCCAGTAGTATAGATAGGGCGGCCCGCACAGATACGCAGTATTTT. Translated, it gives CASSIDRAARTDTQYF.